These 18 T cell receptor beta chains were all obtained from the same sample, sequenced in a study of CDR3 diversity in severe acne. Each CDR3 protein gets one entry after TCRdb re-called the PCR reads with MiXCR. The repertoire consists of 79,000 or so distinct CDR3 sequences, with about 49% occurring once and the leading ten covering roughly 11%. Sequencing was done on a sample of blood. The receptors here all came from a male donor with severe acne vulgaris.

The rearrangement uses TRBV2 and TRBJ2-7, with D unresolved. V was clipped by 10 bases and J by 3 bases, with 16 bases between them. The germline V gene has CDR1 SNHLY and CDR2 FYNNEI. This CDR3 region has 13 residues. CDR3 nucleotides: TGTGCCAAAGGAACAGACGAGAACTACGAGCAGTACTTC. Its protein product is CAKGTDENYEQYF.

This clonotype has a count of ten or more. V gene TRBV2 combines with J gene TRBJ1-2; D unclear. Trimming cost V 8 bases and J 8 bases, with 12 bases left between them. The CDR3 is 11 residues long. The germline V gene has CDR1 SNHLY and CDR2 FYNNEI. CDR3 nucleotides: TGTGCCAGCCCCCGGGGTTCGGGCTACACCTTC. Residues: CASPRGSGYTF. The entire variable domain, with the rest obtained from reference TRBV2 and TRBJ1-2, is as follows: EPEVTQTPSHQVTQMGQEVILRCVPISNHLYFYWYRQILGQKVEFLVSFYNNEISEKSEIFDDQFSVERPDGSNFTLKIRSTKLEDSAMYFCASPRGSGYTFGSGTRLTVV.

Note on this clonotype: The conserved phenylalanine or tryptophan is not found at the CDR3 terminus, so this likely reflects a read error. This rearrangement joins TRBV6-4 to TRBJ1-5; D remains ambiguous. Germline V gives CDR1 MRHNA, CDR2 SNTAGT. The CDR3 consists of 11 residues. The chain's CDR3 is CAMDSNQPQHS. The CDR3 nucleotides read TGTGCAATGGACAGCAATCAGCCCCAGCATTCT.

Points on this clonotype: A clone one base away is much larger, so this may be a read error. The chain is built from TRBV11-3 and TRBJ2-7; a possible D gene is TRBD1 (5 bases). Germline assignment: CDR1 SGHNT and CDR2 YENEEA. The CDR3 is 13 amino acids. Trimming removed 5 bases from V and 7 bases from J, with 15 bases in between. The CDR3 sequence: CASSPRLHREQYF. CDR3 DNA sequence: TGTGCCAGCAGCCCAAGACTTCACAGGGAGCAGTACTTC.

This clonotype was picked up a small number of times. The chain employs TRBV19 and TRBJ2-3; 10 bases match TRBD2. The CDR3 loop spans 15 amino acids. Germline V lookup: CDR1 LNHDA, CDR2 SQIVND (reference sequence). The junction had 4 bases not matched to a gene; V was cut back by 3 bases and J by 4 bases. This CDR3 reads CASSISSGSADTQYF. DNA of the CDR3: TGTGCCAGTAGTATTTCTAGCGGGAGCGCAGATACGCAGTATTTT.

V is TRBV7-9 and J is TRBJ2-1; 15 nucleotides align to TRBD2. The trim removed 5 bases at V and 2 bases at J, leaving 22 bases unmatched. The CDR3 runs to 23 residues. Germline CDR1 SEHNR, CDR2 FQNEAQ (reference sequence). The CDR3 nucleotides read TGTGCCAGCAGCCCGCAGCTCGGACTAGCGGGAGGGCCGTCCGGCAGCGCCTACAATGAGCAGTTCTTC. This codes for CASSPQLGLAGGPSGSAYNEQFF.

There are a few counts of this clonotype. The conserved final phenylalanine or tryptophan is absent from the CDR3, which likely points to a read error. This chain uses TRBV7-3 with TRBJ2-1, with 7 positions matching TRBD2. Per the germline V gene, CDR1 is SGHTA and CDR2 is FQGTGA. J lost 2 bases, V lost 6 bases, and 10 bases had no gene match. The CDR3 extends over 16 amino acids. The CDR3 coding sequence is TGTGCCAGCAGGGAGGGTAGGAGCGGGACCTACAATGAGCAGTTCCTC. Translation gives CASREGRSGTYNEQFL.

The gene calls are TRBV5-1 and TRBJ1-5; D gene ambiguous. The CDR3 contains 13 residues. With 2 bases removed from V and 7 bases from J, the gap between germline ends came to 10 bases. CDR1 and CDR2 (germline): SGHRS, YFSETQ. This CDR3 reads CASSFEGGQPQHF. For the CDR3, the DNA is TGCGCCAGCAGCTTTGAGGGTGGCCAGCCCCAGCATTTT.

This clonotype occurred many times. The chain recombines TRBV12-3 or TRBV12-4 with TRBJ1-5; tentatively, D is TRBD1 (6 bases). V shed 3 bases and J shed 4 bases, with 13 bases lying between them. The CDR3 is 15 amino acids. This CDR3 reads CASSLLDSPNQPQHF. The CDR3 coding sequence is TGTGCCAGCAGTTTGTTGGACAGTCCTAATCAGCCCCAGCATTTT.

This chain uses TRBV7-2 with TRBJ2-7; TRBD1 is a possible D gene (6 bases). Between the trimmed V and J ends, which lost 5 bases and 3 bases, there was a span of 11 bases. In germline, CDR1 is SGHTA, CDR2 FQGNSA. The CDR3 contains 13 residues. The CDR3 sequence is CASSPLDSYEQYF. The CDR3 coding sequence is TGTGCCAGCAGCCCCCTGGACAGCTACGAGCAGTACTTC.

A word on this clonotype: With a much larger clone just one base away, this may be a read error. The V call is TRBV7-2, the J call TRBJ2-1; 8 bases line up with TRBD2. V lost 5 bases and J lost 5; bases outside the gene matches: 5. This CDR3 region has 14 residues. The germline gives CDR1 SGHTA, CDR2 FQGNSA. The CDR3 here is CASSRGLGDNEQFF. CDR3 nucleotide sequence: TGTGCCAGCAGCCGGGGACTAGGGGACAATGAGCAGTTCTTC.

The chain joins TRBV4-1 to TRBJ2-3; D tentatively reads TRBD1 or TRBD2 (7 bases each). Trimming took 1 base from V and 4 from J, leaving 12 bases between them. This CDR3 has 15 residues. The germline V gene encodes CDR1 MGHRA and CDR2 YSYEKL. The CDR3: CASSQGQGGADTQYF. The CDR3 DNA is TGCGCCAGCAGCCAAGGACAGGGAGGGGCAGATACGCAGTATTTT.

This chain joins TRBV9 and TRBJ2-7, with 10 bases fitting TRBD1. V shed 2 bases, J shed 5 bases, and the junction held 7 bases outside the gene matches. The V gene's germline CDR1 is SGDLS and CDR2 YYNGEE. This CDR3 is built from 15 residues. The CDR3 sequence is CASSVGDRGGNEQYF. In DNA, the CDR3 is TGTGCCAGCAGCGTCGGGGACAGGGGTGGAAACGAGCAGTACTTC.

The V call is TRBV13, the J call TRBJ2-5, with 11 nucleotides matching TRBD1. The CDR3 consists of 16 residues. In germline, CDR1 is PRHDT, CDR2 FYEKMQ (reference sequence). V trimming: 5 bases; J trimming: 7 bases; junction bases outside the gene matches: 12. CDR3 DNA sequence: TGTGCCAGCAGCAGTTCTGGACAGGGGGCATTAGGGACCCAGTACTTC. It is translated as CASSSSGQGALGTQYF.

At least ten counts were recorded for this clonotype. CDR3 loop: CAGNRLRTPYGYTF. The CDR3 DNA is TGTGCCGGCAACAGGTTGCGGACACCCTATGGCTACACCTTC. The V and J genes are TRBV7-2 and TRBJ1-2, with D perhaps TRBD1 (5 bases). Germline CDR1 reads SGHTA; CDR2 reads FQGNSA. The CDR3 length is 14 residues. V was clipped by 11 bases and J by 4 bases, with 20 bases between them.

The sample holds a few counts of this clonotype. V is TRBV30 and J is TRBJ1-6, with D possibly TRBD1 on 5 matching bases. V lost 3 bases, J lost 8 bases, and 11 bases lay in between. CDR1 and CDR2 from the germline V gene are GTSNPN and SVGIG (reference sequence). The CDR3 covers 13 residues. DNA for the CDR3: TGTGCCTGGAGAGGGCGGGGGGATTCACCCCTCCACTTT. It yields the protein CAWRGRGDSPLHF. Together with reference TRBV30 and TRBJ1-6, the CDR3 gives the full variable domain: SQTIHQWPATLVQPVGSPLSLECTVEGTSNPNLYWYRQAAGRGLQLLFYSVGIGQISSEVPQNLSASRPQDRQFILSSKKLLLSDSGFYLCAWRGRGDSPLHFGNGTRLTVT.

As for this clonotype: The junction departs from the called germline gene at one end, perhaps through a read error. The chain is built from TRBV25-1 and TRBJ1-1, with D unclear. Germline assignment: CDR1 MGHDK and CDR2 SYGVNS. The CDR3 extends over 14 amino acids. The CDR3 DNA follows: TGTGCCAGCAGTGAAAGCGACATGAACACTGAGGCTTTCTTT. Translated, it gives CASSESDMNTEAFF.

The chain joins TRBV19 to TRBJ2-3; possible D gene TRBD1, 5 bases. Germline V CDR1 and CDR2: LNHDA, SQIVND (reference sequence). This CDR3 is built from 13 residues. V was cut by 7 bases and J by 4 bases, with 12 bases left in between. CDR3 residues: CASKQVVSDTQYF. CDR3 coding DNA: TGTGCCAGTAAACAGGTGGTCTCAGATACGCAGTATTTT.